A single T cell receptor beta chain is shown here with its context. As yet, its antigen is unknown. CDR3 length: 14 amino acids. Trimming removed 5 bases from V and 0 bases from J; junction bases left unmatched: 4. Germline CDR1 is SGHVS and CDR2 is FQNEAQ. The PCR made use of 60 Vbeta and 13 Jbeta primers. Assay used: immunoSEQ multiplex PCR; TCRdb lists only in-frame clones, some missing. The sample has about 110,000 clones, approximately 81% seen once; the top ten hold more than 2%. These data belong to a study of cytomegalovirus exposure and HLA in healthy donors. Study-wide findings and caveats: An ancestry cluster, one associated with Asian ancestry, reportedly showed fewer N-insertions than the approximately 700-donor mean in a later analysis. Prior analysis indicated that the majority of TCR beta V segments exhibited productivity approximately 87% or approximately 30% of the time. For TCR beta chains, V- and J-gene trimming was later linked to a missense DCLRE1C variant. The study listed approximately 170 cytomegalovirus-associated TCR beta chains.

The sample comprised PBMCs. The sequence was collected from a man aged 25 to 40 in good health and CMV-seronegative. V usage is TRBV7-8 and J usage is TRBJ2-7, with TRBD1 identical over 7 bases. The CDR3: CASSPRDSSYEQYF. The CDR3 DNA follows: TGTGCCAGCAGCCCCCGGGACAGCTCCTACGAGCAGTACTTC.